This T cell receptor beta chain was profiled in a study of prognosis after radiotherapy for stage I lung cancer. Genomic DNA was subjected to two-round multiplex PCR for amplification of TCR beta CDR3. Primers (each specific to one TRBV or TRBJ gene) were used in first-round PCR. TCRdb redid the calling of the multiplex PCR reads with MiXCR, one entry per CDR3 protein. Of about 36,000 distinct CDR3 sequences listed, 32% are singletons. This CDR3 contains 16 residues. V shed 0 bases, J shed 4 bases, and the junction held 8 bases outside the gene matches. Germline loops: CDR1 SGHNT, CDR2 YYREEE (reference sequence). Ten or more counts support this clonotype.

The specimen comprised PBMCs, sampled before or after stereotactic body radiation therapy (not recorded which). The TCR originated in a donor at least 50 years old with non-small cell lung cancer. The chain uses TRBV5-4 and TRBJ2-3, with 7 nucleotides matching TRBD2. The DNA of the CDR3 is TGTGCCAGCAGCTTGGCTGAGACTAGCTATGCAGATACGCAGTATTTT. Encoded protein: CASSLAETSYADTQYF.